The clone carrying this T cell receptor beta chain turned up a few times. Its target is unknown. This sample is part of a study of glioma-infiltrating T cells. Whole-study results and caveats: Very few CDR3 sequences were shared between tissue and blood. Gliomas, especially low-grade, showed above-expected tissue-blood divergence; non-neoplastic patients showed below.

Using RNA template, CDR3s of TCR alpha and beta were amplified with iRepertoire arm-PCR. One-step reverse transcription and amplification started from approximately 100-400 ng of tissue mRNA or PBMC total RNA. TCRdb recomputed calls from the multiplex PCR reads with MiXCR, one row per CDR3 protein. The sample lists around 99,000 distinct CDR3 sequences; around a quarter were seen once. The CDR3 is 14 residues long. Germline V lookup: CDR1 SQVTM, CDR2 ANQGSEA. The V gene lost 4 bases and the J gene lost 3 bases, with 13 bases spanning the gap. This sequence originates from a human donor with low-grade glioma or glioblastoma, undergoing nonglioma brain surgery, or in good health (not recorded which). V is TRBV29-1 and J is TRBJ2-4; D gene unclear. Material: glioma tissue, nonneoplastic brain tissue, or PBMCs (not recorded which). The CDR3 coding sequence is TGCAGCGTTGGGGCCATGGTAGGCAAAAACATTCAGTACTTC. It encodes CSVGAMVGKNIQYF.